Given below is one T cell receptor (beta chain) in context. The data originate from a study of blood T cell repertoires in COVID-19. Produced via immunoSEQ multiplex PCR; TCRdb's table is partial and in-frame only. The data show approximately 300,000 clones, 85% to 90% seen once. CDR3 length: 16 amino acids. The V gene lost 4 bases and the J gene lost 0 bases, with 14 bases spanning the gap. The germline V gene has CDR1 SGHRS and CDR2 YFSETQ. Participants' own reports of clinical history determined their cohort assignment. Recovered Cohort 3 donors showed two negative PCRs, clearance, or symptom resolution.

J is TRBJ2-1 and V is TRBV5-1, with D maybe TRBD1 (6 bases). The sequenced material came from PBMCs or T cells enriched from blood (not recorded which). This sequence originates from a woman younger than 30 who had recovered from COVID-19. The CDR3 loop reads CASSQGRSSSYNEQFF. DNA of the CDR3: TGCGCCAGCAGCCAGGGGCGTTCTAGCTCCTACAATGAGCAGTTCTTC. The full variable domain, with the rest looked up from reference TRBV5-1 and TRBJ2-1, is KAGVTQTPRYLIKTRGQQVTLSCSPISGHRSVSWYQQTPGQGLQFLFEYFSETQRNKGNFPGRFSGRQFSNSRSEMNVSTLELGDSALYLCASSQGRSSSYNEQFFGPGTRLTVL.